This T cell receptor beta chain was observed in a study of blood T cells in healthy people across ages. Study conclusions and caveats: Changes seen in expanded clonotypes were possibly confounded by donor CMV status left unknown.

Using a J-beta primer mix together with a sample-barcoded 5' primer, a second PCR was run for roughly 6 to 11 cycles. Via MiXCR, TCRdb re-called the 5' RACE reads, giving one row per CDR3 protein. The sample has about 1,000,000 distinct CDR3 sequences, 40% to 50% seen once. Isolated per sample were at least 6 million PBMCs. A minimum of 5.5 micrograms of total RNA was extracted per sample. This CDR3 region has 12 residues. Germline lookup yields CDR1 SQVTM and CDR2 ANQGSEA. J gave up 10 bases and V 6 bases, and 8 bases lay outside the gene matches. On this clonotype itself: The antigen remains unidentified.

The gene calls are TRBV29-1 and TRBJ2-1; 8 nucleotides match TRBD1. Input material: blood. The sequence came from a woman between 55 and 75 years old in good health. This CDR3 is CSVRPGGYEQFF. CDR3 coding DNA: TGCAGCGTGCGTCCAGGGGGCTACGAGCAGTTCTTC.